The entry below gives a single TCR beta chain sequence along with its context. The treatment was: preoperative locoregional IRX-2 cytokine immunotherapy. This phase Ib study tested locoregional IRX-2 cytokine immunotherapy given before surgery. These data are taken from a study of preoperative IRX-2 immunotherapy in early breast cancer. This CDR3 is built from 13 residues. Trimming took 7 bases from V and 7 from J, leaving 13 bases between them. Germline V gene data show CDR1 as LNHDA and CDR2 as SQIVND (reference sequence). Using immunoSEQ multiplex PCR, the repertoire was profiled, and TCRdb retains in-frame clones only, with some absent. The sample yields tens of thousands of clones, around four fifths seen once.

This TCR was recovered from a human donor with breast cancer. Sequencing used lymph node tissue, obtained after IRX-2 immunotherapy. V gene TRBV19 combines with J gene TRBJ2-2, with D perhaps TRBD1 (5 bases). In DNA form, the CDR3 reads TGTGCCAGTAATGGGGCATTGTACGGGGAGCTGTTTTTT. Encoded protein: CASNGALYGELFF.